The clone carrying this T cell receptor (beta chain) was seen more than once but under ten times. The antigen remains undetermined. This record comes from a study of T-cell memory formation after mild COVID-19. Study-level information: TCR clusters showed largely donor specificity. Findings and limits, study-wide: There was a balanced CD4/CD8 profile in clones contracting day 15 to 85, and later expanders leaned CD4+.

Researchers used 5'RACE with constant-segment primers to make TCR alpha and TCR beta cDNA libraries that carry sample barcodes and UMIs. One entry per CDR3 protein, called by TCRdb with MiXCR from the 5' RACE reads. The table records about 130,000 distinct CDR3 sequences, roughly 6.2% of them present only once. The sequencing sample was made of PBMCs or a T cell subset sorted from them (not recorded which). The TCR comes from an adult woman who had mild COVID-19 (a few samples of this study predate the infection). Cell type and time point are not known.

CDR3 bases: TGTGCCAGCAGCAGAAACCGGGACAGGGGGCCCCCCACCTTC. This encodes CASSRNRDRGPPTF. This chain links TRBV5-6 with TRBJ1-2, with 12 bases fitting TRBD1. The V gene's germline CDR1 is SGHDT and CDR2 YYEEEE. The CDR3 is 14 amino acids. J gave up 13 bases and V 4 bases, and 11 bases lay outside the gene matches.